A selection of T cell receptor beta chains follows, all from one sample in a study of early T cells in non-severe SARS-CoV-2 infection. One entry per CDR3 protein results from TCRdb running MiXCR on the 5' RACE reads. This sample has 50,000 to 65,000 distinct CDR3 sequences, with over 10% found just once. What was sequenced was whole blood. The receptor set was obtained from an adult who was a healthcare worker with PCR-confirmed SARS-CoV-2 infection or an uninfected control (not recorded which). The CDR3 runs from the conserved cysteine through the conserved F or W. A D gene is named only where the DNA matches it firmly. Not all rows give a size; the values are once, few, many and, for expanded clones, a class.

j_call,d_call,v_call,clone_size,cdr3_nt,cdr3_aa
TRBJ2-1,TRBD1,TRBV7-8,-,TGTGCCAGCAGCCTACGGACAGGGGGCGTTGAGCAGTTCTTC,CASSLRTGGVEQFF
TRBJ2-7,-,TRBV7-8,few,TGTGCCAGCAGCCCCCTAGACGAGCAGTACTTC,CASSPLDEQYF
TRBJ1-6,-,TRBV18,few,TGTGCCAGCTCACCAGGCGCGGGGTTTTACTCACCCCTCCACTTT,CASSPGAGFYSPLHF
TRBJ1-5,-,TRBV25-1,medium-sized,TGTGCCAGCAGTGAGCTTAGCAATCAGCCCCAGCATTTT,CASSELSNQPQHF
TRBJ2-2,-,TRBV12-3/TRBV12-4,many,TGTGCCAGCAGTCCTAGGGACACAGCCACCGGGGAGCTGTTTTTT,CASSPRDTATGELFF
TRBJ1-1,-,TRBV20-1,few,TGCAGTGCCAAGTGGAACACTGAAGCTTTCTTT,CSAKWNTEAFF
TRBJ2-1,TRBD2,TRBV3-1,few,TGTGCCAGCAGCCAAGAAGCGCGGGGGATCAATGAGCAGTTCTTC,CASSQEARGINEQFF
TRBJ1-2,-,TRBV12-5,few,TGTGCTAGTGGTTCTGCGGTGGACTATGGCTACACCTTC,CASGSAVDYGYTF
TRBJ1-1,-,TRBV7-8,many,TGTGCCAGCAGCTTAGACAAGAACACTGAAGCTTTCTTT,CASSLDKNTEAFF
TRBJ2-7,-,TRBV4-3,-,TGCGCCAGCAGCCAAGAAAGTATGGGACATTACGAGCAGTACTTC,CASSQESMGHYEQYF
TRBJ2-3,-,TRBV10-3,few,TGTGCCATCAGTGGAGACATTGGCGGGGATACGCAGTATTTT,CAISGDIGGDTQYF
TRBJ2-7,-,TRBV9,-,TGTGCCAGCACCTGGGACACTTTTACCTACGAGCAGTACTTC,CASTWDTFTYEQYF
TRBJ1-1,TRBD1,TRBV6-1,few,TGTGCCAGCAGGGACAGGGGTGGGACTGAAGCTTTCTTT,CASRDRGGTEAFF
TRBJ2-2,TRBD2,TRBV7-9,many,TGTGCCAGCAGCAAGGGACTAGCGGCGAACACCGGGGAGCTGTTTTTT,CASSKGLAANTGELFF
TRBJ2-7,TRBD1,TRBV5-1,many,TGCGCCAGCAGCTTGGGACAGGGGAGCTCCTACGAGCAGTACTTC,CASSLGQGSSYEQYF
TRBJ2-2,-,TRBV6-1,few,TGTGCCAGCAGTGCCATCCGGGCCCCTGTCGGCGGGGAGCTGTTTTTT,CASSAIRAPVGGELFF
TRBJ2-1,-,TRBV6-2/TRBV6-3,few,TGTGCCAGCAGTACACAGGGTACTGAGCAGTTCTTC,CASSTQGTEQFF
TRBJ2-7,-,TRBV9,-,TGTGCCAGCAGCGTTTCGTTGGGGGAGGACACCAGCCACGAGCAGTACTTC,CASSVSLGEDTSHEQYF
TRBJ2-1,-,TRBV6-6,few,TGTGCCAGCAGTTATAGTCGGGATGAGCAGTTCTTC,CASSYSRDEQFF
TRBJ2-2,-,TRBV7-9,few,TGTGCCAGCAGCCACTTTAGAGCCCCCGGGGAGCTGTTTTTT,CASSHFRAPGELFF
TRBJ2-5,TRBD1,TRBV12-3/TRBV12-4,many,TGTGCCAGCAGTACGGGACAGGGCCTTCAAGAGACCCAGTACTTC,CASSTGQGLQETQYF
TRBJ2-2,TRBD1,TRBV11-2,-,TGTGCCAGCAGCACGAACAGGGGGCCCGGGGAGCTGTTTTTT,CASSTNRGPGELFF
TRBJ2-1,-,TRBV19,many,TGTGCCAGTAGTATGAGGGTCAATGAGCAGTTCTTC,CASSMRVNEQFF
TRBJ2-3,TRBD2,TRBV29-1,few,TGCAGCGTCACTAGCGGCAGCAGCACAGATACGCAGTATTTT,CSVTSGSSTDTQYF
TRBJ1-1,-,TRBV5-6,few,TGTGCCAGCAGCTTAAGCAGCATGAACACTGAAGCTTTCTTT,CASSLSSMNTEAFF
TRBJ2-3,TRBD1,TRBV12-3/TRBV12-4,few,TGTGCCAGCAGGCCATGGGACAGAACCCCCACAGATACGCAGTATTTT,CASRPWDRTPTDTQYF
TRBJ2-2,-,TRBV7-6,medium-sized,TGTGCCAGCGAGGGCCGGACCGGGGAGCTGTTTTTT,CASEGRTGELFF
TRBJ1-4,-,TRBV6-2/TRBV6-3,few,TGTGCCAGCAGTTACCCCGCCGGAGGGAGTGAAAAACTGTTTTTT,CASSYPAGGSEKLFF
TRBJ2-3,-,TRBV5-5,few,TGTGCCAGCAGCACGGTGCCGCAGGGCACAGATACGCAGTATTTT,CASSTVPQGTDTQYF
TRBJ2-2,TRBD1,TRBV5-1,few,TGCGCCAGCAGCTTGGGGAACAGGGGGCGTTACACCGGGGAGCTGTTTTTT,CASSLGNRGRYTGELFF
TRBJ1-6,-,TRBV5-1,many,TGCGCCAGCAGCTTGGCCCGCGAGAATTCACCCCTCCACTTT,CASSLARENSPLHF
TRBJ1-6,TRBD1,TRBV7-2,-,TGTGCCAGCAGCCCGCGACAGGGAATAGGGTCACCCCTCCACTTT,CASSPRQGIGSPLHF
TRBJ1-6,-,TRBV27,-,TGTGCCAGCAGAACGCCGGAGAATAATTCACCCCTCCACTTT,CASRTPENNSPLHF
TRBJ2-7,TRBD2,TRBV27,few,TGTGCCAGCAGTTCCCGACTAGCGGGCTCCTACGAGCAGTACTTC,CASSSRLAGSYEQYF
TRBJ1-3,TRBD1,TRBV3-1,many,TGTGCCAGCAGGCGTTCCGGACAGGGTTGGACTGGAAACACCATATATTTT,CASRRSGQGWTGNTIYF
TRBJ1-4,-,TRBV12-3/TRBV12-4,-,TGTGCCAGCAGTTTGTTCAGGGATGATGAAAAACTGTTTTTT,CASSLFRDDEKLFF
TRBJ1-6,-,TRBV6-5,many,TGTGCCAGCAGTTACCACGGACGGAAGAGCTCCTATAATTCACCCCTCCACTTT,CASSYHGRKSSYNSPLHF
TRBJ1-5,-,TRBV27,many,TGTGCCAGCAGTTTATGGGCCACAGGAGGTCAGCCCCAGCATTTT,CASSLWATGGQPQHF
TRBJ2-3,TRBD1,TRBV11-2,many,TGTGCCAGCAGCCGACAGGGCATCACAGATACGCAGTATTTT,CASSRQGITDTQYF
TRBJ2-7,-,TRBV4-3,few,TGCGCCAGCAGCCAAGATCTTGGACCCTCCTACGAGCAGTACTTC,CASSQDLGPSYEQYF
TRBJ2-1,-,TRBV7-2,-,TGTGCCAGCAGCTCGAGGGGGATCCACAATGAGCAGTTCTTC,CASSSRGIHNEQFF
TRBJ2-7,-,TRBV12-2,-,TGTGCAAGTCGCTTAGATTTTTCCAGGCCCGGGCCCTACGAGCAGTACTTC,CASRLDFSRPGPYEQYF
TRBJ2-7,-,TRBV5-6,many,TGTGCCAGCAGCTTGGAAGTAGGGACTCACTCCTACGAGCAGTACTTC,CASSLEVGTHSYEQYF
TRBJ1-4,-,TRBV18,few,TGTGCCAGCTCACGGACAGAGGCTAATGAAAAACTGTTTTTT,CASSRTEANEKLFF
TRBJ2-5,-,TRBV5-1,-,TGCGCCAGCAGCCCCGGGACCCCGGAGTTGGAGACCCAGTACTTC,CASSPGTPELETQYF
TRBJ2-7,-,TRBV27,few,TGTGCCAGCAGTTTACTGCCGGGATACGGCTACGAGCAGTACTTC,CASSLLPGYGYEQYF
TRBJ2-1,-,TRBV11-2,-,TGTGCCAGCAGATTATACAATGAGCAGTTCTTC,CASRLYNEQFF
TRBJ2-5,TRBD1,TRBV20-1,few,TGCAGTGCCCCTGAACCGGGACAGCAAGAGACCCAGTACTTC,CSAPEPGQQETQYF
TRBJ2-3,-,TRBV6-5,-,TGTGCCAGCAGCGTCGACCAATCCACAGATACGCAGTATTTT,CASSVDQSTDTQYF
TRBJ1-5,-,TRBV6-2/TRBV6-3,-,TGTGCCAGCAGCCCACTTCGGGACGTTGCCGTAATGAAGCATTTT,CASSPLRDVAVMKHF
TRBJ1-3,-,TRBV4-1,many,TGCGCCAGCAGCCAAGATAGTTTTACTGAACGAGGAAACACCATATATTTT,CASSQDSFTERGNTIYF
TRBJ1-6,-,TRBV4-3,few,TGCGCCAGCAGCCAAGATCGATCTGACTATAATTCACCCCTCCACTTT,CASSQDRSDYNSPLHF